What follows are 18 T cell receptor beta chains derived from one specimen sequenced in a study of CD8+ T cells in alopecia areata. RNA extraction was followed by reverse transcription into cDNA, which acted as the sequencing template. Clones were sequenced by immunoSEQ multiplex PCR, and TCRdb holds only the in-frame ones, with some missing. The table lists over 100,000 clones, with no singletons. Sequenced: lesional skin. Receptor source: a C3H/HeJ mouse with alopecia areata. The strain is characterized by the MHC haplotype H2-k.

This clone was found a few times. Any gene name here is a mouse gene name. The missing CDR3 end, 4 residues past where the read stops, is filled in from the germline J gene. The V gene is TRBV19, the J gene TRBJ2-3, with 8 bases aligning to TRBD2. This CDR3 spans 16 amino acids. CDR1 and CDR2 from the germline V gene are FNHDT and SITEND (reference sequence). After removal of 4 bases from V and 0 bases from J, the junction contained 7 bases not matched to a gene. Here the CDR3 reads CASSANWGSSAETLYF. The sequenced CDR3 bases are TGTGCCAGCAGTGCCAACTGGGGGTCTAGTGCAGAA.

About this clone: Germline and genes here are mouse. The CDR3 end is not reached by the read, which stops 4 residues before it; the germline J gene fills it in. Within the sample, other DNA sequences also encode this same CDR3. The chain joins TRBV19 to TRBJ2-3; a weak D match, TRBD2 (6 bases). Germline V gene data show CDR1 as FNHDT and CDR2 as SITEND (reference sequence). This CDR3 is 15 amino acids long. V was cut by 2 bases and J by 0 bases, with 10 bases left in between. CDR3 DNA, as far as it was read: TGTGCCAGCAGTATTAGTGGGACTAGTGCAGAA. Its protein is CASSISGTSAE. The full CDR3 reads CASSISGTSAETLYF.

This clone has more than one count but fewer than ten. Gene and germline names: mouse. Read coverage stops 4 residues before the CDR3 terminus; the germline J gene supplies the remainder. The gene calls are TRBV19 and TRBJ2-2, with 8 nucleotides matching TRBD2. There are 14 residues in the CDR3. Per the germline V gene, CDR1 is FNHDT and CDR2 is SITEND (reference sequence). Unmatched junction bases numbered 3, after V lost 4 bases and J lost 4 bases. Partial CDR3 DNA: TGTGCCAGCAGTCCCGGGACTGGCACCGGG. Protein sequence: CASSPGTGTG. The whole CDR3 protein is CASSPGTGTGQLYF.

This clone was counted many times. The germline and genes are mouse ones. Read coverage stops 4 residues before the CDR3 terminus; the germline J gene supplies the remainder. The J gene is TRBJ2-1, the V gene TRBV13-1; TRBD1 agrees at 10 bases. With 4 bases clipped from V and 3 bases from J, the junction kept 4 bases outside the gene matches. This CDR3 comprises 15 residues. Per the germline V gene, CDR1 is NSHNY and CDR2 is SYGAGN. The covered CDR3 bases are TGTGCCAGCAGTCCCGGGACAGGGGTCTATGCT. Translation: CASSPGTGVYA. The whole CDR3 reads CASSPGTGVYAEQFF.

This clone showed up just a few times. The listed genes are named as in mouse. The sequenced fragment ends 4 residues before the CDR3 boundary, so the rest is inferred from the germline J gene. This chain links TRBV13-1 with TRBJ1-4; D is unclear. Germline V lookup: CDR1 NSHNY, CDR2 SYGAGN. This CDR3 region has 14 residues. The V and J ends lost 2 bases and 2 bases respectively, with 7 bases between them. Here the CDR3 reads CASSEPGSNERLFF. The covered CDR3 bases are TGTGCCAGCAGTGAACCAGGATCCAACGAA.

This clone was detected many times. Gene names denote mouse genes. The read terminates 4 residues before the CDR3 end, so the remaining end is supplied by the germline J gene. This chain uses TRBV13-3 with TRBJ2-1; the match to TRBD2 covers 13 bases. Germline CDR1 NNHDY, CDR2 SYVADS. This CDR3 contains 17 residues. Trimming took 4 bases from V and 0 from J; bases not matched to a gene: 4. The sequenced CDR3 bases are TGTGCCAGCAGTTCGGGACTGGGGGGGAATAACTATGCT. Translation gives CASSSGLGGNNYA. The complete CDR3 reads CASSSGLGGNNYAEQFF.

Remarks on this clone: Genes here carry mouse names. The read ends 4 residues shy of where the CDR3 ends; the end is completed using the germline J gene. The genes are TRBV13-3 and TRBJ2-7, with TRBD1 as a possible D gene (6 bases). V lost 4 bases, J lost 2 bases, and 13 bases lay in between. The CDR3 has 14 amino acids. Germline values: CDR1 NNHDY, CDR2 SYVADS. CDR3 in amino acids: CASSYQGQTYEQYF. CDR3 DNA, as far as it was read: TGTGCCAGCAGTTATCAGGGACAAACCTAT.

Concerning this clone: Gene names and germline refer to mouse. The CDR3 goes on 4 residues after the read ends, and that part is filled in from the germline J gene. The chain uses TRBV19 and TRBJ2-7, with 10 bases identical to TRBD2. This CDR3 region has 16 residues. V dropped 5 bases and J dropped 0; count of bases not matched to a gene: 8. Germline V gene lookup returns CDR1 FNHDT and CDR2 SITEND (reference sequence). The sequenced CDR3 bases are TGTGCCAGCAGCCCCACTGGGGGGGTTAGCTCCTAT. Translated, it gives CASSPTGGVSSY. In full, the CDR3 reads CASSPTGGVSSYEQYF.

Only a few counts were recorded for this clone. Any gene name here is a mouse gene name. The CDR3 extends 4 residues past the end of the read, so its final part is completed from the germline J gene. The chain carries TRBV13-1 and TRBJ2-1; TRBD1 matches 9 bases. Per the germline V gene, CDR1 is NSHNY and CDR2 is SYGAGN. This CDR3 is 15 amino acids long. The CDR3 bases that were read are TGTGCCAGCAGTGATCCCGGGACAGGGAGAGCT. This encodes CASSDPGTGRA. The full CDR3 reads CASSDPGTGRAEQFF.

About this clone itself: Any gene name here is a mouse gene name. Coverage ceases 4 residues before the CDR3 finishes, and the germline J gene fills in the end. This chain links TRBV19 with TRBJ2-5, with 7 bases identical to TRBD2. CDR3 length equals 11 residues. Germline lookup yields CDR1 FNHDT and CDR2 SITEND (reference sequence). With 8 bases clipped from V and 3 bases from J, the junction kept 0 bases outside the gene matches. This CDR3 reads CARLGQDTQYF. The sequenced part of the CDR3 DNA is TGTGCCAGACTGGGGCAAGAC.

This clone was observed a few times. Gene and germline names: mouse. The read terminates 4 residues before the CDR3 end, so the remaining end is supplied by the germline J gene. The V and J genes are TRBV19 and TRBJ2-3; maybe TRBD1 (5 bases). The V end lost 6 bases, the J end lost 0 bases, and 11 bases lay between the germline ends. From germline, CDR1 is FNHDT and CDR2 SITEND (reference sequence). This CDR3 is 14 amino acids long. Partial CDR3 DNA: TGTGCCAGCACCAGACAGTCTAGTGCAGAA. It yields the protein CASTRQSSAE. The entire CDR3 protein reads CASTRQSSAETLYF.

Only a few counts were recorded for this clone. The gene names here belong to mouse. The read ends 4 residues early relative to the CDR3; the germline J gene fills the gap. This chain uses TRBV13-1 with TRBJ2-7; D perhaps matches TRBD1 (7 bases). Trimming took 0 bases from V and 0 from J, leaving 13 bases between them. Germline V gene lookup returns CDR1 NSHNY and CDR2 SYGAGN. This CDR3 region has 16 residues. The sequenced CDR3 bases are TGTGCCAGCAGTGATGCGAGAGGGGGCATCTCCTAT. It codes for CASSDARGGISY. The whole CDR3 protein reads CASSDARGGISYEQYF.

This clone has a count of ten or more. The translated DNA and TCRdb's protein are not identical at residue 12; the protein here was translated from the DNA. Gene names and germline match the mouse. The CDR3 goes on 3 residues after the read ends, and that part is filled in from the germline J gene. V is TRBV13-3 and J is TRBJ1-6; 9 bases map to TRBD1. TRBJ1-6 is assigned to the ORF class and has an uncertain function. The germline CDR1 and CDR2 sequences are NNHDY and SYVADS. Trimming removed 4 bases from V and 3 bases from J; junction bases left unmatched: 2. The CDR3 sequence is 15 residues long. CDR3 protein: CASSRDRVYNSPLYF. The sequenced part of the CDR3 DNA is TGTGCCAGCAGTCGGGACAGGGTCTATAATTCGCCC.

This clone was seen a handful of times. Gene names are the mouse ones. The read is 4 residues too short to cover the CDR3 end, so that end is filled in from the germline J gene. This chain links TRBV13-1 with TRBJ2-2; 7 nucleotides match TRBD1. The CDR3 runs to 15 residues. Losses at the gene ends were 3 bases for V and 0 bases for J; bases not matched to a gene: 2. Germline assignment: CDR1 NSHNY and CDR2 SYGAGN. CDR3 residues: CASSGGTANTGQLYF. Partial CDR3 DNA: TGTGCCAGCAGTGGCGGGACAGCAAACACCGGG.

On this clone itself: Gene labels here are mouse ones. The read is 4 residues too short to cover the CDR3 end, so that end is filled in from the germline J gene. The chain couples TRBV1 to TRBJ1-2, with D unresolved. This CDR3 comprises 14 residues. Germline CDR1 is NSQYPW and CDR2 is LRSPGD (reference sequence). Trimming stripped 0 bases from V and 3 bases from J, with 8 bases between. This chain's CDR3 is CTCSADHGDSDYTF. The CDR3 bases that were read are TGCACCTGCAGTGCAGATCATGGGGACTCC. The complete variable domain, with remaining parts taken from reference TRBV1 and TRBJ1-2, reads VTLLEQNPRWRLVPRGQAVNLRCILKNSQYPWMSWYQQDLQKQLQWLFTLRSPGDKEVKSLPGADYLATRVTDTELRLQVANMSQGRTLYCTCSADHGDSDYTFGSGTRLLVI.

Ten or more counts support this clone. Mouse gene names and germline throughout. Partial CDR3 DNA: TGTGCCAGCAGGACCTCTACAGGGGGCGCAACA. Its protein product is CASRTSTGGAT. The full CDR3 reads CASRTSTGGATEVFF. The chain has TRBV13-1 and TRBJ1-1, with 9 nucleotides matching TRBD1. The read ends 4 residues before the CDR3 terminus; that terminus is restored from the germline J gene. The CDR3 extends over 15 amino acids. Germline V lookup: CDR1 NSHNY, CDR2 SYGAGN.

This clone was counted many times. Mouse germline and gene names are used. The CDR3 reads CASSGQGRDERLFF. The part of the CDR3 DNA that was read is TGTGCCAGCAGTGGACAGGGGAGAGACGAA. The rearrangement uses TRBV13-1 and TRBJ1-4; TRBD1 agrees at 8 bases. The observed sequence ends 4 residues before the CDR3 terminus, with the missing tail filled in from the germline J gene. The CDR3 is made up of 14 amino acids. Germline V lookup: CDR1 NSHNY, CDR2 SYGAGN. V dropped 3 bases and J dropped 6; count of bases not matched to a gene: 4.

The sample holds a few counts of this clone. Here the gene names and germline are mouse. Incomplete CDR3 DNA: TGTGCTAGCAGTTCCTGGGGGGACACCGGG. It encodes CASSSWGDTG. In full, the CDR3 is CASSSWGDTGQLYF. The rearrangement uses TRBV17 and TRBJ2-2; TRBD2 matches at 8 bases. The sequenced fragment ends 4 residues before the CDR3 boundary, so the rest is inferred from the germline J gene. V lost 5 bases, J lost 3 bases, and 2 bases stayed unmatched. The CDR3 consists of 14 residues. Germline V gives CDR1 MNHDT, CDR2 YYDKIL.